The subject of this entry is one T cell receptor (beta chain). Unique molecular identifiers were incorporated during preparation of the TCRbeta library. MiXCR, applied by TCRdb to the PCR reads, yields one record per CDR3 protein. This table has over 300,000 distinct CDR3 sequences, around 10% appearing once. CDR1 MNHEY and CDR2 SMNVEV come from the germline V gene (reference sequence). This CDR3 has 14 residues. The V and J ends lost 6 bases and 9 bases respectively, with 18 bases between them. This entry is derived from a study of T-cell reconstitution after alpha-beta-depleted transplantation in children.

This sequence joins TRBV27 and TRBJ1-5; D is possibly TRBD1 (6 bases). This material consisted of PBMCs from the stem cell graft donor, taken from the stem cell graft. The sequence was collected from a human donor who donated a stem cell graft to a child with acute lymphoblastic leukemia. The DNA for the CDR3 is TGTGCCAGCAGCCAAAGGACAGCCCTCACGCCCCAGCATTTT. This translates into CASSQRTALTPQHF.